Listed here are 5 T cell receptor beta chains from one sample, sequenced in a study of naive and memory T cell subsets. The beta constant-region primer was an equimolar mix of two oligonucleotides covering TRBC1 and TRBC2. Via MiXCR, TCRdb re-called the UMI-ligation and nested PCR reads, giving one row per CDR3 protein. The repertoire includes around 160,000 distinct CDR3 sequences, approximately 15% of them detected once, and 0.14% to 0.15% sits in the top ten. The source material was naive CD4+ T cells from blood. The receptors were gathered from a human donor in good health.

CDR3 bases: TGCGCCAGCAGGGGACTAGCGGGAGGGCCGGGCACAGATACGCAGTATTTT. Translated, it gives CASRGLAGGPGTDTQYF. The rearrangement uses TRBV4-1 and TRBJ2-3, with 16 positions matching TRBD2. The CDR3 spans 17 residues. The germline CDR1 and CDR2 sequences are MGHRA and YSYEKL. V lost 6 bases and J lost 1; bases outside the gene matches: 4.

A few counts support this clonotype. The chain carries TRBV13 and TRBJ2-1, with 14 bases lining up with TRBD2. V was clipped by 2 bases and J by 12 bases; unmatched bases: 9. CDR3 size: 16 residues. Germline V gene lookup returns CDR1 PRHDT and CDR2 FYEKMQ (reference sequence). The CDR3: CASSLRRLAGGQRQFF. CDR3 nucleotides: TGTGCCAGCAGCTTAAGGCGACTAGCGGGAGGGCAACGGCAGTTCTTC. Drawing the rest from reference TRBV13 and TRBJ2-1, the complete variable domain is AAGVIQSPRHLIKEKRETATLKCYPIPRHDTVYWYQQGPGQDPQFLISFYEKMQSDKGSIPDRFSAQQFSDYHSELNMSSLELGDSALYFCASSLRRLAGGQRQFFGPGTRLTVL.

The chain has TRBV20-1 and TRBJ2-7; D remains ambiguous. This CDR3 is built from 12 residues. V lost 1 base and J lost 4, with 8 bases in between. Germline CDR1 DFQATT, CDR2 SNEGSKA (reference sequence). CDR3 amino acids: CSARGRAYEQYF. CDR3 in DNA: TGCAGTGCTAGAGGCAGAGCGTACGAGCAGTACTTC.

This clonotype was observed a few times. The gene calls are TRBV7-2 and TRBJ2-7; 10 bases align to TRBD2. The junction had 6 bases not matched to a gene; V was cut back by 1 base and J by 6 bases. Germline lookup yields CDR1 SGHTA and CDR2 FQGNSA. The CDR3 consists of 15 residues. CDR3 sequence: CASSLDLAGVIEQYF. For the CDR3, the DNA is TGTGCCAGCAGCTTAGATCTAGCGGGAGTGATCGAGCAGTACTTC.

This clonotype has a handful of counts. The gene calls are TRBV6-5 and TRBJ1-1; D is ambiguous. V was shortened by 7 bases and J by 3 bases, with 18 bases between the two germline ends. In germline, CDR1 is MNHEY, CDR2 SVGAGI. The CDR3 has 15 residues. The CDR3 loop is CASNFGSRRDTEAFF. DNA for the CDR3: TGTGCCAGCAATTTTGGGTCCCGGCGGGACACTGAAGCTTTCTTT.